This T cell receptor (beta chain) was sequenced for a study of blood T cell repertoires in COVID-19. Sequencing used immunoSEQ multiplex PCR; TCRdb keeps in-frame clones, though not all of them. The repertoire holds approximately 300,000 clones, with approximately 83% as singletons. Germline assignment: CDR1 SGHTA and CDR2 FQGNSA. Trimming took 5 bases from V and 2 from J, leaving 17 bases between them. This CDR3 spans 16 amino acids. This TCR was sampled from a woman in her 30s who had recovered from COVID-19. The chain combines TRBV7-2 with TRBJ2-3, with D possibly TRBD2 on 5 matching bases. Sequencing was done on a sample of PBMCs or T cells enriched from blood (not recorded which). The CDR3 nucleotides are TGTGCCAGCAGCCGTCGGGTAGCGCCCTCCACAGATACGCAGTATTTT. Its protein is CASSRRVAPSTDTQYF.